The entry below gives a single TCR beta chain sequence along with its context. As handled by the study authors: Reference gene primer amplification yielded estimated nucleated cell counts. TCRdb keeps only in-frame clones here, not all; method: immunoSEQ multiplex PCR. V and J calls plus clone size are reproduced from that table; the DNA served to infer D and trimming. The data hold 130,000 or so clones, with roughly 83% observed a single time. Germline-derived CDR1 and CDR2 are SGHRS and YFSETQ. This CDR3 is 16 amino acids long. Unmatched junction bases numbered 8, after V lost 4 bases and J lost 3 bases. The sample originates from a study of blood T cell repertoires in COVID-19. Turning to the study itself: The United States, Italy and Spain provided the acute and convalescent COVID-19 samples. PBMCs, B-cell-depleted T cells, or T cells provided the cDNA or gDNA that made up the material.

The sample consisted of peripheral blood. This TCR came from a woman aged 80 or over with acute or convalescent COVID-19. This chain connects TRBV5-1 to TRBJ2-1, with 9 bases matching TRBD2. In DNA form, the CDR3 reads TGCGCCAGCAGCGAGAGGGTAGCGGGGGACTACAATGAGCAGTTCTTC. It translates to CASSERVAGDYNEQFF.